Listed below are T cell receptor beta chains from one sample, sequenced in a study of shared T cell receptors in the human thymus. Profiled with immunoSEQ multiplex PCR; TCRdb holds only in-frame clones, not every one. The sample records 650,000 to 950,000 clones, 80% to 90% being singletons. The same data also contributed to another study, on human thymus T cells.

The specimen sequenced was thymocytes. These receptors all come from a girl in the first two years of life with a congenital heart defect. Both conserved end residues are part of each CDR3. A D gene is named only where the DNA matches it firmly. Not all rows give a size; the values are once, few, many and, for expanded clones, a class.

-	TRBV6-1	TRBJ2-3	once	CASTLGRVTDTQYF	TGTGCCAGCACCCTGGGGAGAGTCACAGATACGCAGTATTTT
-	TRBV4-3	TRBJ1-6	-	CASSHLRYNSPLHF	TGCGCCAGCAGCCATTTACGGTATAATTCACCCCTCCACTTT
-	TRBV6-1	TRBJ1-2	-	CASSEPFQGQVRGYTF	TGTGCCAGCAGTGAACCTTTCCAGGGTCAGGTGCGGGGCTACACCTTC
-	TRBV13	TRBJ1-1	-	CASSLAGPGRAMNTEAFF	TGTGCCAGCAGCTTAGCCGGGCCAGGGAGGGCAATGAACACTGAAGCTTTCTTT
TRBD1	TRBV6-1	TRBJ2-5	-	CASSTLGDRGTQYF	TGTGCCAGCAGCACGCTAGGGGACAGGGGCACCCAGTACTTC
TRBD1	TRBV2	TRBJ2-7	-	CASRAPGQARRSSYEQYF	TGTGCCAGCAGGGCCCCGGGACAGGCTCGTCGTAGCTCCTACGAGCAGTACTTC
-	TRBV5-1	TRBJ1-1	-	CASSGRSDEAFF	TGCGCCAGCAGTGGTAGGAGCGACGAAGCTTTCTTT
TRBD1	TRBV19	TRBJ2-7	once	CASSNGPVEGQGFEQYF	TGTGCCAGTAGTAATGGCCCCGTTGAGGGACAGGGTTTCGAGCAGTACTTC
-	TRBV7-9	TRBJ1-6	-	CASSFGHSLNSPLHF	TGTGCCAGCAGCTTTGGTCACAGCCTTAATTCACCCCTCCACTTT
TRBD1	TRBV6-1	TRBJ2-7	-	CASRDRDEQYF	TGTGCCAGCAGAGACAGGGATGAGCAGTACTTC
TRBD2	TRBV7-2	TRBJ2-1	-	CASSATSGGSYNEQFF	TGTGCCAGCAGCGCCACTAGCGGGGGATCCTACAATGAGCAGTTCTTC
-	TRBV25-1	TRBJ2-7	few	CASRRRGGYEQYF	TGTGCCAGCAGGCGCAGAGGGGGATACGAGCAGTACTTC
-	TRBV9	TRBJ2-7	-	CASSVASGTYEQYF	TGTGCCAGCAGCGTAGCTTCCGGGACCTACGAGCAGTACTTC
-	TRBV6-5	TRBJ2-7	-	CASSYSAGSTYEQYF	TGTGCCAGCAGTTACTCTGCCGGGTCCACCTACGAGCAGTACTTC
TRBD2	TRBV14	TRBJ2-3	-	CASRPAAGTSGSTDTQYF	TGTGCCAGCAGACCAGCGGCCGGGACTAGCGGGAGCACAGATACGCAGTATTTT
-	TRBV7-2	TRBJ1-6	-	CASSPGRQERSYNSPLHF	TGTGCCAGCAGCCCCGGCCGTCAAGAGAGGTCCTATAATTCACCCCTCCACTTT
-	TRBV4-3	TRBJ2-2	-	CASSQGFLEEKGVIGELFF	TGCGCCAGCAGCCAAGGGTTTTTGGAGGAGAAGGGGGTCATCGGGGAGCTGTTTTTT
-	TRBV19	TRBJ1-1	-	CASSIRHDMNTEAFF	TGTGCCAGTAGTATTAGACACGATATGAACACTGAAGCTTTCTTT
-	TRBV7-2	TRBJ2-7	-	CASSAGPRGPQPIYEQYF	TGTGCCAGCAGTGCGGGACCTAGGGGCCCTCAACCCATTTACGAGCAGTACTTC
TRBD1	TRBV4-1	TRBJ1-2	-	CASSQERGQGAYGYTF	TGCGCCAGCAGCCAGGAACGCGGACAGGGGGCCTATGGCTACACCTTC
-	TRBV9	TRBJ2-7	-	CASSPTSGLTYEQYF	TGTGCCAGCAGCCCCACTTCAGGCCTAACCTACGAGCAGTACTTC
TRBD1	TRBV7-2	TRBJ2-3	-	CASSFRQGIDTQYF	TGTGCCAGCAGCTTCCGACAGGGGATAGATACGCAGTATTTT
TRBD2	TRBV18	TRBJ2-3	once	CASSPKGLAGGKYTDTQYF	TGTGCCAGCTCACCCAAGGGACTAGCGGGGGGAAAATACACAGATACGCAGTATTTT
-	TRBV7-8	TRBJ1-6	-	CASSPRPGSPLHF	TGTGCCAGCAGCCCTAGGCCGGGGTCACCCCTCCACTTT
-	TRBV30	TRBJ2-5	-	CAWTPRGGKGVPETQYF	TGTGCCTGGACTCCAAGGGGGGGCAAGGGGGTCCCGGAGACCCAGTACTTC
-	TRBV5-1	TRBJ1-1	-	CASSLWGTPEAAFF	TGCGCCAGCAGCTTGTGGGGGACACCTGAGGCGGCTTTCTTT
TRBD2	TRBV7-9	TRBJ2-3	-	CASSLDATSGGTTDTQYF	TGTGCCAGCAGCTTAGACGCCACTAGCGGGGGGACCACAGATACGCAGTATTTT
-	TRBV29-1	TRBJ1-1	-	CSVGGANTEAFF	TGCAGCGTCGGAGGAGCGAACACTGAAGCTTTCTTT
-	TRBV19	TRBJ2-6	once	CASSIFGAGANVLTF	TGTGCCAGTAGTATATTCGGGGCTGGGGCCAACGTCCTGACTTTC
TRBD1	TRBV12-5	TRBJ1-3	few	CASGLDGWKGGQSSGNTIYF	TGTGCTAGTGGTTTGGACGGTTGGAAAGGGGGACAGAGCTCTGGAAACACCATATATTTT
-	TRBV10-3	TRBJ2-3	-	CAISGKAGLPSTDTQYF	TGTGCCATCAGTGGGAAAGCGGGCCTTCCTAGCACAGATACGCAGTATTTT
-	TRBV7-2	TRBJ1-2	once	CASSLEGRGGYTF	TGTGCCAGCAGCTTAGAGGGCAGGGGTGGCTACACCTTC
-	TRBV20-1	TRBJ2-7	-	CSARETYEQYF	TGCAGTGCTAGGGAGACCTACGAGCAGTACTTC
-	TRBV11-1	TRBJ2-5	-	CASSRGHPPGPEETQYF	TGTGCCAGCAGCAGGGGACATCCGCCGGGTCCCGAAGAGACCCAGTACTTC
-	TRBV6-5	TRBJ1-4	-	CASRGFLPNEKLFF	TGTGCCAGCCGAGGGTTCCTTCCTAATGAAAAACTGTTTTTT
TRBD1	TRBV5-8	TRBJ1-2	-	CASSPDGQGGYTF	TGTGCCAGCAGCCCAGACGGACAGGGCGGCTACACCTTC
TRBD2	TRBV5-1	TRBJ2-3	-	CASAIDEGLAGGSSTQYF	TGCGCCAGCGCCATAGACGAAGGACTAGCGGGGGGTTCAAGTACGCAGTATTTT
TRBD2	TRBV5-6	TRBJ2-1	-	CASSGETSGEDNEQFF	TGTGCCAGCAGCGGAGAGACTAGCGGGGAAGATAATGAGCAGTTCTTC
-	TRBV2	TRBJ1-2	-	CASSRSQRSEQGYTF	TGTGCCAGCAGCCGAAGTCAACGCAGCGAGCAAGGCTACACCTTC
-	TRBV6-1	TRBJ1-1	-	CASKTVEAFF	TGTGCCAGCAAAACTGTCGAAGCTTTCTTT
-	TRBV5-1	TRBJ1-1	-	CASSPRVRGASTEAFF	TGCGCCAGCAGCCCCCGGGTGCGGGGCGCGAGTACTGAAGCTTTCTTT
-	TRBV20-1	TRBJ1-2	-	CSARATYGYTF	TGCAGTGCTAGGGCCACGTATGGCTACACCTTC
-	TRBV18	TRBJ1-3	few	CASSPRRGEISGNTIYF	TGTGCCAGCTCACCACGTCGGGGTGAGATATCTGGAAACACCATATATTTT
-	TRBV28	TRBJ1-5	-	CASSPTGQPQHF	TGTGCCAGCAGCCCGACAGGTCAGCCCCAGCATTTT
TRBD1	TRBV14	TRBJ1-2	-	CASSRPGQNYGYTF	TGTGCCAGCAGCCGTCCGGGACAGAACTATGGCTACACCTTC
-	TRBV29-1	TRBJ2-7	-	CSVKTDLTYEQYF	TGCAGCGTGAAGACAGACTTAACCTACGAGCAGTACTTC
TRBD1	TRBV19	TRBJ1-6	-	CASSEQGGSPLHF	TGTGCCAGTAGTGAACAGGGGGGTTCACCCCTCCACTTT
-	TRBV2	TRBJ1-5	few	CASSEMGGPGGQPQHF	TGTGCCAGCAGTGAAATGGGCGGTCCGGGGGGACAGCCCCAGCATTTT
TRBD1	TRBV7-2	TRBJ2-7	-	CASSPSQGQGTYEQYF	TGTGCCAGCAGTCCATCACAGGGGCAGGGGACCTACGAGCAGTACTTC
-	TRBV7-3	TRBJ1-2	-	CASSLGPTGSGYTF	TGTGCCAGCAGCTTAGGGCCCACAGGGTCCGGCTACACCTTC
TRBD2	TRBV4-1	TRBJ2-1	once	CASSQDSAGEHNEQFF	TGCGCCAGCAGCCAAGACTCAGCGGGAGAACACAATGAGCAGTTCTTC
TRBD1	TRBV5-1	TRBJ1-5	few	CASSLTGGGQPQHF	TGCGCCAGCAGCCTCACAGGGGGAGGTCAGCCCCAGCATTTT
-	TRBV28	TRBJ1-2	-	CASSFRGSYGYTF	TGTGCCAGCAGTTTTCGCGGGAGCTATGGCTACACCTTC
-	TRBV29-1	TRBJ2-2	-	CSAQKQGRTGELFF	TGCAGCGCTCAGAAACAGGGGAGGACCGGGGAGCTGTTTTTT